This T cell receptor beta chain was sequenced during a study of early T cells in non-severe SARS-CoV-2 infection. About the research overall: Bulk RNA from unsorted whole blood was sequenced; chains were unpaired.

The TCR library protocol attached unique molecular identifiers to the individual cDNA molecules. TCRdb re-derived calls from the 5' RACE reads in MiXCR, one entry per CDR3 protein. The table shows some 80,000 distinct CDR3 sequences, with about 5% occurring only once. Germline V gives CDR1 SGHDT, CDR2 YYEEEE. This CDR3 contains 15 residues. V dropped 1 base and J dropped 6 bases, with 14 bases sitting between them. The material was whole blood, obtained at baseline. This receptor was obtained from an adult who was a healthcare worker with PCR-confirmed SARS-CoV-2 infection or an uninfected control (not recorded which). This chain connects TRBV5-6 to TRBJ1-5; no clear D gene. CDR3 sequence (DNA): TGTGCCAGCAGCTTGAGTGCATCGGTGGGTCAGCCCCAGCATTTT. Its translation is CASSLSASVGQPQHF.